These 25 T cell receptor beta chains came from one sample sequenced in a study of cytomegalovirus exposure and HLA in healthy donors. This PCR relied on a set of 60 Vbeta primers and 13 Jbeta primers. Produced via immunoSEQ multiplex PCR; TCRdb's table is partial and in-frame only. The table includes some 200,000 clones, approximately 81% detected once. Sample: PBMCs. These receptors were collected from a man aged 45-65 years in good health and CMV-seronegative.

The chain is built from TRBV6-5 and TRBJ1-2, with 8 bases lining up with TRBD1. The CDR3 is made up of 14 amino acids. With V trimmed by 2 bases and J by 4 bases, 3 bases remained unmatched. The V gene's germline CDR1 is MNHEY and CDR2 SVGAGI. The CDR3 loop reads CASSYTGQGYGYTF. The CDR3 DNA sequence: TGTGCCAGCAGTTACACCGGACAGGGCTATGGCTACACCTTC.

The chain uses TRBV27 and TRBJ2-7, with no clear D. Between the trimmed V and J ends, which lost 2 bases and 4 bases, there was a span of 12 bases. This CDR3 spans 14 amino acids. Germline assignment: CDR1 MNHEY and CDR2 SMNVEV (reference sequence). CDR3 region: CASSLGPAAYEQYF. DNA of the CDR3: TGTGCCAGCAGTTTAGGGCCGGCAGCATACGAGCAGTACTTC.

The V call is TRBV27, the J call TRBJ2-7; 11 nucleotides line up with TRBD1. The CDR3 is 16 residues long. Looked up from germline, CDR1 is MNHEY and CDR2 is SMNVEV (reference sequence). The ends lost 4 bases at V and 7 bases at J; junction bases unmatched: 12. The CDR3 reads CASSSYDGTGGREQYF. In nucleotides, the CDR3 is TGTGCCAGCAGTTCCTACGACGGGACAGGGGGTCGGGAGCAGTACTTC.

This clone occurred a few times. The rearrangement links TRBV6-6 to TRBJ1-2; the D gene is possibly TRBD1 (5 bases). The CDR3 spans 13 residues. V lost 11 bases to trimming and J lost 9 bases, with 22 bases between them. Per the germline V gene, CDR1 is MNHNY and CDR2 is SVGAGI (reference sequence). The CDR3 DNA is TGTGCCTGCGTTGTAGGGGTGGGCAGGCGCTACACCTTC. Its protein is CACVVGVGRRYTF.

This clone was observed a single time. CDR3 DNA sequence: TGCGCCAGCAGCCAAGGGACTCCAGGCGAGCAGTACTTC. As protein: CASSQGTPGEQYF. This chain connects TRBV4-3 to TRBJ2-5; D possibly corresponds to TRBD2 (5 bases). The J call could be wrong; TRBJ2-7 is a better fit for the DNA end. This CDR3 region has 13 residues. The V gene's germline CDR1 is LGHNA and CDR2 YSLEER.

The chain recombines TRBV28 with TRBJ2-3; D unclear. V lost 8 bases and J lost 2, with 11 bases in between. Per germline, CDR1 MDHEN and CDR2 SYDVKM. This CDR3 region has 13 residues. CDR3 sequence reads: CASSEANTDTQYF. CDR3 nucleotide sequence: TGTGCCAGCTCCGAGGCCAACACAGATACGCAGTATTTT.

This clone occurred once. The chain is built from TRBV6-5 and TRBJ2-5, with 7 bases fitting TRBD1. The V and J ends lost 5 bases and 2 bases, in that order; junction bases with no gene match: 5. In germline, CDR1 is MNHEY, CDR2 SVGAGI. The CDR3 has 14 residues. CDR3 nucleotide sequence: TGTGCCAGCAGTCCGACAGGGCTACAAGAGACCCAGTACTTC. Encoded protein: CASSPTGLQETQYF.

The chain uses TRBV19 and TRBJ1-1; the D is unclear. Germline values: CDR1 LNHDA, CDR2 SQIVND (reference sequence). This CDR3 is built from 13 residues. V was clipped by 6 bases and J by 3 bases, with 11 bases between them. CDR3 DNA: TGTGCCAGTAGGGTTCGGGGAGACACTGAAGCTTTCTTT. This encodes CASRVRGDTEAFF. The full variable domain, completed using reference TRBV19 and TRBJ1-1, is DGGITQSPKYLFRKEGQNVTLSCEQNLNHDAMYWYRQDPGQGLRLIYYSQIVNDFQKGDIAEGYSVSREKKESFPLTVTSAQKNPTAFYLCASRVRGDTEAFFGQGTRLTVV.

The chain joins TRBV18 to TRBJ2-7; no clear D gene. The V gene's germline CDR1 is KGHSH and CDR2 LQKENI. Trimming shortened V by 2 bases and J by 3 bases, and 14 bases separated the two germline ends. The CDR3 runs 15 residues. Here the CDR3 reads CASSPLPTVFYEQYF. The CDR3 DNA follows: TGTGCCAGCTCACCATTACCCACAGTTTTCTACGAGCAGTACTTC.

This rearrangement joins TRBV19 to TRBJ1-2; 7 bases fit TRBD1. V dropped 8 bases and J dropped 5; count of bases not matched to a gene: 8. This CDR3 region has 13 residues. Germline assignment: CDR1 LNHDA and CDR2 SQIVND (reference sequence). The CDR3 protein is CASLGGQTYGYTF. The CDR3 DNA is TGTGCCAGTTTGGGGGGACAGACTTATGGCTACACCTTC.

This chain joins TRBV2 and TRBJ2-5; 8 bases are shared with TRBD2. J lost 5 bases, V lost 6 bases, and 8 bases had no gene match. There are 14 residues in the CDR3. Looked up from germline, CDR1 is SNHLY and CDR2 is FYNNEI. The CDR3: CASRAGAQKETQYF. The DNA of the CDR3 is TGTGCCAGCAGAGCGGGGGCCCAGAAGGAGACCCAGTACTTC.

This clone has only a few counts. The chain combines TRBV6-5 with TRBJ1-4, with D uncertain. The CDR3 has 13 residues. Germline lookup yields CDR1 MNHEY and CDR2 SVGAGI. Trimming stripped 0 bases from V and 8 bases from J, with 7 bases between. The CDR3 DNA reads TGTGCCAGCAGTTACTCGAGAGGCGAAAAACTGTTTTTT. Protein product: CASSYSRGEKLFF.

The V call is TRBV7-9, the J call TRBJ2-7; D is undetermined. This CDR3 contains 14 residues. V lost 5 bases, J lost 1 base, and 12 bases lay in between. Germline assignment: CDR1 SEHNR and CDR2 FQNEAQ (reference sequence). The CDR3 nucleotides read TGTGCCAGCAGCCCGGAGCAGTTTTCCTACGAGCAGTACTTC. Translation gives CASSPEQFSYEQYF.

The CDR3 DNA sequence: TGTGCCAGTAGTCCAAACTCTGGGGCCAACGTCCTGACTTTC. Its translation is CASSPNSGANVLTF. This chain uses TRBV19 with TRBJ2-6; D call uncertain. CDR1 and CDR2 from the germline V gene are LNHDA and SQIVND (reference sequence). V was pared by 5 bases and J by 0 bases, with 5 bases between. This CDR3 contains 14 residues.

This clone was found once. This chain connects TRBV19 to TRBJ1-3; D is ambiguous. CDR3 size: 17 residues. Per germline, CDR1 LNHDA and CDR2 SQIVND (reference sequence). V was shortened by 3 bases and J by 0 bases, with 15 bases between the two germline ends. The chain's CDR3 is CASSMEGAASSGNTIYF. In DNA, the CDR3 is TGTGCCAGTAGTATGGAGGGCGCCGCGAGCTCTGGAAACACCATATATTTT.

V is TRBV19 and J is TRBJ2-7; D might be TRBD2 (6 bases). The CDR3 has 14 amino acids. Trimming removed 7 bases from V and 7 bases from J, with 20 bases in between. CDR1 is LNHDA, CDR2 SQIVND, per germline (reference sequence). The CDR3 region has the DNA TGTGCCAGTAAAAAGTCGGGGAGGAGTGGGGAGCAGTACTTC. Amino acids: CASKKSGRSGEQYF.

This clone has a single count. The chain combines TRBV11-3 with TRBJ2-7, with TRBD1 identical over 11 bases. Trimming removed 5 bases from V and 6 bases from J; junction bases left unmatched: 9. Looked up from germline, CDR1 is SGHNT and CDR2 is YENEEA. The CDR3 sequence is 15 residues long. The CDR3 nucleotides are TGTGCCAGCAGCCGAGCGGACAGGGGGCGCTGCGAGCAGTACTTC. Protein sequence: CASSRADRGRCEQYF.

Comments on this clone: One end of the junction fails to match germline, which may point to a read error. The genes are TRBV7-9 and TRBJ1-6; D uncertain. This CDR3 spans 12 amino acids. Germline V gene lookup returns CDR1 SEHNR and CDR2 FQNEAQ (reference sequence). The CDR3 DNA follows: TGTTCCAGCAGCACAGATTATTCACCCCTCCACTTT. This encodes CSSSTDYSPLHF.

This sequence joins TRBV10-2 and TRBJ2-1; 10 nucleotides agree with TRBD2. The CDR3 contains 15 residues. Germline trimming cut 2 bases from V and 10 bases from J; bases unmatched to any gene: 8. Looked up from germline, CDR1 is WSHSY and CDR2 is SAAADI. CDR3 bases: TGCGCCAGCAGTGAGACAAGCGGGGGGGTCTGGGAGCAGTTCTTC. Translation: CASSETSGGVWEQFF.

The gene calls are TRBV7-2 and TRBJ2-1; TRBD2 is a possible D gene (6 bases). Per the germline V gene, CDR1 is SGHTA and CDR2 is FQGNSA. The CDR3 runs to 15 residues. V shed 5 bases and J shed 0 bases, with 11 bases lying between them. CDR3 in DNA: TGTGCCAGCAGCCTCGGGACTTTCTCCTACAATGAGCAGTTCTTC. Protein: CASSLGTFSYNEQFF.

This chain connects TRBV7-2 to TRBJ2-1; possibly TRBD2 for D (6 bases). Germline V gives CDR1 SGHTA, CDR2 FQGNSA. This CDR3 spans 15 amino acids. The V gene lost 6 bases and the J gene lost 0 bases, with 12 bases spanning the gap. The CDR3 DNA reads as TGTGCCAGCAGGGAGGGATCAAACTCCTACAATGAGCAGTTCTTC. Amino acid sequence: CASREGSNSYNEQFF.

The CDR3 sequence is CSVDRGDEQFF. The DNA of the CDR3 is TGCAGCGTGGACAGGGGGGATGAGCAGTTCTTC. V gene TRBV29-1 combines with J gene TRBJ2-1; 10 nucleotides agree with TRBD1. The CDR3 is made up of 11 amino acids. Germline CDR1 is SQVTM and CDR2 is ANQGSEA. V gave up 6 bases and J gave up 8 bases; unmatched junction bases: 1.

The chain couples TRBV29-1 to TRBJ1-2; maybe TRBD1 (5 bases). This CDR3 contains 12 residues. With 7 bases removed from V and 2 bases from J, the gap between germline ends came to 11 bases. Germline CDR1 reads SQVTM; CDR2 reads ANQGSEA. CDR3 DNA sequence: TGCAGCGCTGTGGAGGGGAACTATGGCTACACCTTC. Translation gives CSAVEGNYGYTF.

The chain is built from TRBV7-2 and TRBJ1-2, with D perhaps matching TRBD1 (6 bases). Deletions cut 6 bases from V and 6 bases from J, with 14 bases between. This CDR3 comprises 13 residues. The germline gives CDR1 SGHTA, CDR2 FQGNSA. The CDR3 nucleotides are TGTGCCAGCAGGCCTCAGGGGTTAAATGGCTACACCTTC. Translation gives CASRPQGLNGYTF.

This clone was picked up one time. V is TRBV30 and J is TRBJ1-5, with D possibly TRBD1 on 6 matching bases. Trimming removed 3 bases from V and 3 bases from J, with 12 bases in between. Germline CDR1 GTSNPN, CDR2 SVGIG (reference sequence). This CDR3 region has 14 residues. The DNA of the CDR3 is TGTGCCTGGAGGCGGCAGGGGTCCAATCAGCCCCAGCATTTT. Its translation: CAWRRQGSNQPQHF.